The next 21 T cell receptor beta chains were all read from a single sample in a study of T-cell memory formation after mild COVID-19. TCRdb analysed the 5' RACE reads with MiXCR anew, one entry per CDR3 protein. The sample includes 300,000 or so distinct CDR3 sequences, 15% to 20% of them seen just once. Sequences were obtained from PBMCs or a T cell subset sorted from them (not recorded which). The receptors derive from a man aged 18-30 years who had mild COVID-19 (a few samples of this study predate the infection). Cell type and time point are not known.

The V call is TRBV7-2, the J call TRBJ2-5; the D is unclear. Trimming shortened V by 5 bases and J by 5 bases, and 12 bases separated the two germline ends. The germline gives CDR1 SGHTA, CDR2 FQGNSA. The CDR3 runs 13 residues. The CDR3, as DNA: TGTGCCAGCAGCCGGTATTTGTTCGAGACCCAGTACTTC. It translates to CASSRYLFETQYF. Filled out from reference TRBV7-2 and TRBJ2-5, the complete variable domain reads GAGVSQSPSNKVTEKGKDVELRCDPISGHTALYWYRQSLGQGLEFLIYFQGNSAPDKSGLPSDRFSAERTGGSVSTLTIQRTQQEDSAVYLCASSRYLFETQYFGPGTRLLVL.

This clonotype was observed a handful of times. The chain employs TRBV12-3 or TRBV12-4 and TRBJ2-5; D unresolved. The V and J ends lost 8 bases and 3 bases respectively, with 10 bases between them. The CDR3 runs 12 residues. CDR3 sequence: CASGRFKETQYF. CDR3 nucleotide sequence: TGTGCCAGCGGCCGCTTTAAAGAGACCCAGTACTTC.

This rearrangement joins TRBV4-2 to TRBJ2-1; D tentatively reads TRBD1 or TRBD2 (5 bases each). The CDR3 has 15 amino acids. In germline, CDR1 is LGHNA, CDR2 YNFKEQ. Trimming removed 0 bases from V and 4 bases from J, with 10 bases in between. The CDR3 is CASSQEGVGYNEQFF. DNA of the CDR3: TGTGCCAGCAGCCAAGAGGGGGTCGGATACAATGAGCAGTTCTTC.

This chain links TRBV7-2 with TRBJ1-1, with unresolved D. Trimming cost V 1 base and J 7 bases, with 7 bases left between them. Germline CDR1 reads SGHTA; CDR2 reads FQGNSA. The CDR3 sequence is 12 residues long. This chain's CDR3 is CASSLERVEAFF. The DNA for the CDR3 is TGTGCCAGCAGCTTAGAAAGGGTTGAAGCTTTCTTT.

This sequence joins TRBV30 and TRBJ1-4; unclear D gene. This CDR3 contains 14 residues. In germline, CDR1 is GTSNPN, CDR2 SVGIG (reference sequence). Deletions cut 2 bases from V and 0 bases from J, with 7 bases between. CDR3 residues: CAWSLVATNEKLFF. CDR3 nucleotides: TGTGCCTGGAGTTTGGTCGCAACTAATGAAAAACTGTTTTTT.

V usage is TRBV7-2 and J usage is TRBJ1-2; TRBD1 agrees at 10 bases. CDR3 length: 14 amino acids. The trim removed 5 bases at V and 7 bases at J, leaving 7 bases unmatched. Germline V gene lookup returns CDR1 SGHTA and CDR2 FQGNSA. The CDR3 loop is CASSPGTGVAGYTF. Here the CDR3 DNA reads TGTGCCAGCAGCCCTGGGACAGGGGTGGCTGGCTACACCTTC.

V usage is TRBV5-1 and J usage is TRBJ2-1, with D tentatively TRBD1 (6 bases). V was cut by 4 bases and J by 13 bases, with 15 bases left in between. The CDR3 is 12 amino acids. Germline loops: CDR1 SGHRS, CDR2 YFSETQ. The CDR3 DNA is TGCGCCAGCAGCGTCCCCGGACAGCCCCAGTTCTTC. Translated, it gives CASSVPGQPQFF.

J is TRBJ2-2 and V is TRBV9, with 13 bases aligning to TRBD2. CDR1 is SGDLS, CDR2 YYNGEE, per germline. Trimming took 3 bases from V and 3 from J; bases not matched to a gene: 14. The CDR3 consists of 20 residues. CDR3 nucleotides: TGTGCCAGCAGCGACTTCGGACTAGCGGGGGTCAAATCTTACACCGGGGAGCTGTTTTTT. It codes for CASSDFGLAGVKSYTGELFF.

This clonotype was seen repeatedly, ten times or more. DNA for the CDR3: TGCGCCAGCAGCCAAGGGGTTGGCACTGAAGCTTTCTTT. This encodes CASSQGVGTEAFF. This chain connects TRBV5-1 to TRBJ1-1; D possibly corresponds to TRBD1 (5 bases). V lost 4 bases to trimming and J lost 4 bases, with 11 bases between them. Germline-derived CDR1 and CDR2 are SGHRS and YFSETQ. This CDR3 region has 13 residues. Complete variable domain (other parts from reference TRBV5-1 and TRBJ1-1): KAGVTQTPRYLIKTRGQQVTLSCSPISGHRSVSWYQQTPGQGLQFLFEYFSETQRNKGNFPGRFSGRQFSNSRSEMNVSTLELGDSALYLCASSQGVGTEAFFGQGTRLTVV.

In this sample, this clonotype turned up a few times. This chain uses TRBV5-5 with TRBJ2-7, with D perhaps TRBD1 (6 bases). The CDR3 loop spans 13 amino acids. V gave up 8 bases and J gave up 3 bases, with 15 bases separating them. Looked up from germline, CDR1 is SGHKS and CDR2 is YYEKEE (reference sequence). The CDR3 coding sequence is TGTGCCAGTACCCGGGACACCTACTACGAGCAGTACTTC. Translated: CASTRDTYYEQYF.

There are a few counts of this clonotype. The chain recombines TRBV19 with TRBJ1-5, with a possible D match to TRBD1 (5 bases). CDR3 length: 15 amino acids. Germline V CDR1 and CDR2: LNHDA, SQIVND (reference sequence). Trimming took 7 bases from V and 1 from J, leaving 14 bases between them. This chain's CDR3 is CASTLGTVSNQPQHF. CDR3 bases: TGTGCCAGTACCCTAGGGACGGTAAGCAATCAGCCCCAGCATTTT.

This clonotype has only a few counts. V and J are TRBV7-2 and TRBJ2-7; 7 bases match TRBD1. The CDR3 is 13 amino acids. Germline V gene data show CDR1 as SGHTA and CDR2 as FQGNSA. V lost 1 base to trimming and J lost 5 bases; unmatched junction nucleotides: 2. The CDR3 is CASSLVDRDEQYF. CDR3 DNA: TGTGCCAGCAGCTTAGTAGACAGGGACGAGCAGTACTTC.

This clonotype was counted a few times. V usage is TRBV7-2 and J usage is TRBJ1-1, with D tentatively TRBD1 (6 bases). The length of the CDR3 is 14 residues. With 1 base removed from V and 7 bases from J, the gap between germline ends came to 13 bases. Germline loops: CDR1 SGHTA, CDR2 FQGNSA. The CDR3, as DNA: TGTGCCAGCAGCTTAGACCAGGGGATTGGTGAAGCTTTCTTT. It translates to CASSLDQGIGEAFF.

This clonotype appeared a few times. The rearrangement joins TRBV4-1 to TRBJ1-4; perhaps TRBD1 as D (5 bases). V was cut by 4 bases and J by 7 bases, with 13 bases left in between. CDR3 length: 14 residues. The V gene's germline CDR1 is MGHRA and CDR2 YSYEKL. DNA of the CDR3: TGCGCCAGCAGCCCCGCCAGCGGGGGTGAAAAACTGTTTTTT. This sequence encodes CASSPASGGEKLFF.

This clonotype has a handful of counts. CDR3 region: CASSLERGWGSDTQYF. CDR3 DNA sequence: TGTGCCAGCAGCTTAGAGCGGGGCTGGGGAAGTGATACGCAGTATTTT. The chain employs TRBV7-2 and TRBJ2-3, with 7 bases lining up with TRBD2. The CDR3 is made up of 16 amino acids. Germline loops: CDR1 SGHTA, CDR2 FQGNSA. V lost 1 base and J lost 6; bases outside the gene matches: 10.

The rearrangement uses TRBV6-2 or TRBV6-3 and TRBJ2-7, with 7 bases that match TRBD2. The CDR3 loop spans 14 amino acids. Per the germline V gene, CDR1 is MNHEY and CDR2 is SVGEGT. Trimming at V came to 5 bases and at J to 2 bases, leaving 6 bases not matched to a gene. CDR3 sequence (DNA): TGTGCCAGCAGTCTTGGACGGGGGGCCTACGAGCAGTACTTC. It is translated as CASSLGRGAYEQYF.

This clonotype has just a few counts. The chain has TRBV3-1 and TRBJ2-5; 8 bases are shared with TRBD2. The CDR3 runs to 14 residues. Germline CDR1 LGHDT, CDR2 YNNKEL (reference sequence). The V gene end was trimmed by 3 bases and the J gene end by 3 bases; junction bases not matched to a gene: 3. The CDR3 DNA sequence: TGTGCCAGCAGCCATAGCGGGGAAGAAGAGACCCAGTACTTC. Translating it yields CASSHSGEEETQYF.

The gene calls are TRBV28 and TRBJ2-3, with TRBD1 matching over 7 bases. V lost 3 bases, J lost 4 bases, and 7 bases stayed unmatched. Germline V gene sequence: CDR1 MDHEN, CDR2 SYDVKM. This CDR3 is built from 15 residues. CDR3: CASSFGQGVADTQYF. CDR3 coding DNA: TGTGCCAGCAGTTTTGGGCAGGGGGTTGCAGATACGCAGTATTTT.

The chain uses TRBV7-9 and TRBJ2-7; D may be TRBD1 (6 bases). The germline CDR1 and CDR2 sequences are SEHNR and FQNEAQ (reference sequence). The V and J ends lost 5 bases and 5 bases respectively, with 19 bases between them. This CDR3 is built from 15 residues. CDR3 protein: CASSNGAWGRDEQYV. DNA of the CDR3: TGTGCCAGCAGCAATGGAGCATGGGGGCGGGACGAGCAGTACGTC.

In this sample, this clonotype turned up many times. This chain joins TRBV11-2 and TRBJ2-1; D remains ambiguous. In germline, CDR1 is SGHAT, CDR2 FQNNGV. V lost 9 bases to trimming and J lost 0 bases, with 9 bases between them. This CDR3 is 13 amino acids long. The DNA for the CDR3 is TGTGCCAGTGAGGAGAGCTCCTACAATGAGCAGTTCTTC. It specifies CASEESSYNEQFF.

This chain joins TRBV4-2 and TRBJ2-5; D gene unclear. There are 15 residues in the CDR3. V was cut by 1 base and J by 5 bases, with 14 bases left in between. Germline-derived CDR1 and CDR2 are LGHNA and YNFKEQ. The CDR3 nucleotides read TGTGCCAGCAGCCAAGTCACGGCGGTTGGGGAGACCCAGTACTTC. Translating gives CASSQVTAVGETQYF.